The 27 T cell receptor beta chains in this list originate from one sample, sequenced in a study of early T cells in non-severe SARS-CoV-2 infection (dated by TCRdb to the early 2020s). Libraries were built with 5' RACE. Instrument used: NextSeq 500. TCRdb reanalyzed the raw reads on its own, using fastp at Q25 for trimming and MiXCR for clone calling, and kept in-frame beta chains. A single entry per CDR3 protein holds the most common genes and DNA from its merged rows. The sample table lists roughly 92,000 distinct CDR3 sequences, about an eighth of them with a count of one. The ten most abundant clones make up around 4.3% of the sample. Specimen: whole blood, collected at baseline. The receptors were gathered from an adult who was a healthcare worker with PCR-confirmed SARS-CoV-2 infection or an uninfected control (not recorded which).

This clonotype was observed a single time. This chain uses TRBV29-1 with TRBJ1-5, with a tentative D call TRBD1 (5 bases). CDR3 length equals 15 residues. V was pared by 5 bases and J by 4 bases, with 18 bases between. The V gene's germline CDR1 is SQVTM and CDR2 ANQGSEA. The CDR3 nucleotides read TGCAGCGTTTCACAGCAGGGAATCTGTAATCAGCCCCAGCATTTT. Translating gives CSVSQQGICNQPQHF. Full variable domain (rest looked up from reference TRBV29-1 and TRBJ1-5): SAVISQKPSRDICQRGTSLTIQCQVDSQVTMMFWYRQQPGQSLTLIATANQGSEATYESGFVIDKFPISRPNLTFSTLTVSNMSPEDSSIYLCSVSQQGICNQPQHFGDGTRLSIL.

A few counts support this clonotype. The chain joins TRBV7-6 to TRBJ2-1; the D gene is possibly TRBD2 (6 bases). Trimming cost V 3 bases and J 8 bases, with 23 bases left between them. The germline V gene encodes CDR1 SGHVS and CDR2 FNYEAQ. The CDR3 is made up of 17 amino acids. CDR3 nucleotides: TGTGCCAGCAGCTTGAATAGTAGGGCGGGGCAATTCTATGAGCAGTTCTTC. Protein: CASSLNSRAGQFYEQFF.

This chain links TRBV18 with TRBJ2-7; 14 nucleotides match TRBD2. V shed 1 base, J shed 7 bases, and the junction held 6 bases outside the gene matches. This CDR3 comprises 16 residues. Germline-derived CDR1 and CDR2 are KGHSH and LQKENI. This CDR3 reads CASSPRLAGGPGEQYF. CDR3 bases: TGTGCCAGCTCACCACGACTAGCGGGAGGGCCAGGGGAGCAGTACTTC.

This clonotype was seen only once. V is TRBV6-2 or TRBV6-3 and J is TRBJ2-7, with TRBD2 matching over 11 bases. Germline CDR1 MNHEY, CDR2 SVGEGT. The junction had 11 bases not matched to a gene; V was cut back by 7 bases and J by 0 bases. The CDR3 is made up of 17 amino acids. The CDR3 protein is CASTALGLADASYEQYF. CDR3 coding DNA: TGTGCCAGCACGGCCCTGGGACTAGCGGATGCCTCCTACGAGCAGTACTTC.

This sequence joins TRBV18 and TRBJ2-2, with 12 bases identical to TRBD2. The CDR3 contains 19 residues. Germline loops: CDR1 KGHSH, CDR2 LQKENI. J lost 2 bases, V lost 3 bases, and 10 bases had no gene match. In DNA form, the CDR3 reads TGTGCCAGCTCACCCCTCCGGCCTAGCGGGGGGGCCAACACCGGGGAGCTGTTTTTT. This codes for CASSPLRPSGGANTGELFF.

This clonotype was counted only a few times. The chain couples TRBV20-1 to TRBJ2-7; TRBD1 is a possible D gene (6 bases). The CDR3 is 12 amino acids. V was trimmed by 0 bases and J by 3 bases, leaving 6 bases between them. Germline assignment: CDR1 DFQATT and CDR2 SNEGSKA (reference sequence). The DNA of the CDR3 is TGCAGTGCTAGAGAAGGGGGCTACGAGCAGTACTTC. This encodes CSAREGGYEQYF.

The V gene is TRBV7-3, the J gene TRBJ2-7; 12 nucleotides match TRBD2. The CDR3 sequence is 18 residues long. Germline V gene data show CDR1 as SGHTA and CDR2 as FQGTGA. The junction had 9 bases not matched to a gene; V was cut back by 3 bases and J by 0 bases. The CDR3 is CASSFDDGLAGPSYEQYF. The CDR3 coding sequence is TGTGCCAGCAGCTTCGACGATGGACTAGCGGGGCCCTCCTACGAGCAGTACTTC.

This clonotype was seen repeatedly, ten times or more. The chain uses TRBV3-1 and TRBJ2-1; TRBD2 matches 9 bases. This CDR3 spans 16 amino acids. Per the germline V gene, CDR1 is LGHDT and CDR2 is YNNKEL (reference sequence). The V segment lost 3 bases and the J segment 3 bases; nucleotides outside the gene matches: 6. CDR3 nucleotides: TGTGCCAGCAGCCACCCCGGGACTAGCAGCTACAATGAGCAGTTCTTC. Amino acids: CASSHPGTSSYNEQFF.

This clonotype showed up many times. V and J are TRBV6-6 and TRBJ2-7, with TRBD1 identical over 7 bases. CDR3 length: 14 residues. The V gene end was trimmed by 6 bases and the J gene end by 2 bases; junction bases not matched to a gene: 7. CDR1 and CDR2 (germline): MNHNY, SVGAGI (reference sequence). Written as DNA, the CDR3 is TGTGCCAGCAGCTCGACAGGGAGTACCTACGAGCAGTACTTC. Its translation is CASSSTGSTYEQYF.

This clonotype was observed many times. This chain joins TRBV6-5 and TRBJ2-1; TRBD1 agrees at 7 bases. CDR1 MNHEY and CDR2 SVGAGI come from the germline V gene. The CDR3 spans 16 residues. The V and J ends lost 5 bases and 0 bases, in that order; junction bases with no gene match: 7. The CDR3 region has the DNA TGTGCCAGCAGTAGAACGACAGGGAACTCCTACAATGAGCAGTTCTTC. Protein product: CASSRTTGNSYNEQFF.

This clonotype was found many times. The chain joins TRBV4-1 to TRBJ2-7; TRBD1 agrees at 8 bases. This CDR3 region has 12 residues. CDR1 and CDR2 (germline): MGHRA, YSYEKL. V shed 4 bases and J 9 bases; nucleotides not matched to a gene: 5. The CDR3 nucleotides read TGCGCCAGCAGCCCGACAGGGGTAGCGCAGTACTTC. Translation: CASSPTGVAQYF.

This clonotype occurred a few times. CDR3 loop: CSARGTDAYEQYF. The DNA of the CDR3 is TGCAGTGCTAGAGGTACAGATGCTTACGAGCAGTACTTC. V gene TRBV20-1 combines with J gene TRBJ2-7; no reliable D call. The germline V gene encodes CDR1 DFQATT and CDR2 SNEGSKA (reference sequence). V gave up 1 base and J gave up 4 bases, with 11 bases separating them. This CDR3 has 13 residues.

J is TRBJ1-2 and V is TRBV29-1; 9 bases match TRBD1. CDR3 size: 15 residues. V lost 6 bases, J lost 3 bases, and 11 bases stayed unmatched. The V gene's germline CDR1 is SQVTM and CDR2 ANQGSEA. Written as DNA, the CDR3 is TGCAGCGTCTCTGACAGGGGGACCGGTTACTATGGCTACACCTTC. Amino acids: CSVSDRGTGYYGYTF.

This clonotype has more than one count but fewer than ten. CDR3 residues: CATSDRSGSAYNEQFF. CDR3 sequence (DNA): TGTGCCACCAGTGACCGTAGCGGGAGCGCCTACAATGAGCAGTTCTTC. This rearrangement joins TRBV24-1 to TRBJ2-1; 9 nucleotides match TRBD2. V gave up 4 bases and J gave up 2 bases; unmatched junction bases: 5. The CDR3 sequence is 16 residues long. CDR1 KGHDR and CDR2 SFDVKD come from the germline V gene.

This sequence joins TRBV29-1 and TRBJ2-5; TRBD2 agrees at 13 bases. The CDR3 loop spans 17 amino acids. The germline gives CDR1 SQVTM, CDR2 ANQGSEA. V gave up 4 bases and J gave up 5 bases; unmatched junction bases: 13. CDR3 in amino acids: CSVAASTSGRVAETQYF. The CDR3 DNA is TGCAGCGTTGCAGCATCCACTAGCGGGAGGGTCGCGGAGACCCAGTACTTC.

The CDR3 coding sequence is TGTGCCAGCAGTTACGCAGGGAAGTCTGGGGCCAACGTCCTGACTTTC. It is translated as CASSYAGKSGANVLTF. The chain combines TRBV6-2 or TRBV6-3 with TRBJ2-6, with D perhaps matching TRBD1 (5 bases). V was trimmed by 2 bases and J by 1 base, leaving 9 bases between them. CDR1 is MNHEY and CDR2 is SVGEGT in the germline V gene. The CDR3 runs 16 residues.

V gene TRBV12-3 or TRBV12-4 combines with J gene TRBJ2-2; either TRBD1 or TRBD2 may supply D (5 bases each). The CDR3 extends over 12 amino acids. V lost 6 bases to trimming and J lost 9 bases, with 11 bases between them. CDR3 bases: TGTGCCAGCAGCAAACGGGGCCGGGAGCTGTTTTTT. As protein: CASSKRGRELFF.

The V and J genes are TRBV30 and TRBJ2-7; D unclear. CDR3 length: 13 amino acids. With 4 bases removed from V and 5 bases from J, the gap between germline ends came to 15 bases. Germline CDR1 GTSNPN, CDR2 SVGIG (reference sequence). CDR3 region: CAWMRAGSNEQYF. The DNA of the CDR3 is TGTGCCTGGATGAGAGCAGGCTCAAACGAGCAGTACTTC.

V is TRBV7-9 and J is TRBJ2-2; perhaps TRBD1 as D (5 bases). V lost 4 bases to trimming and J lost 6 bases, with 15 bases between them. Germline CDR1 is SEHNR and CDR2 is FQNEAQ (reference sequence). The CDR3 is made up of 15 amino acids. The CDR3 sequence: CASSYGGAESGELFF. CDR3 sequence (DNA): TGTGCCAGCAGCTACGGTGGGGCTGAATCCGGGGAGCTGTTTTTT.

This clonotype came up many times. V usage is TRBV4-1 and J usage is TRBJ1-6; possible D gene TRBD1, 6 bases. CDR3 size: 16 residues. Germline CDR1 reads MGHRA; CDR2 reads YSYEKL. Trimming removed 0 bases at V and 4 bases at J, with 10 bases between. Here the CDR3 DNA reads TGCGCCAGCAGCCAAGATAGGACAGATTATAATTCACCCCTCCACTTT. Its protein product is CASSQDRTDYNSPLHF.

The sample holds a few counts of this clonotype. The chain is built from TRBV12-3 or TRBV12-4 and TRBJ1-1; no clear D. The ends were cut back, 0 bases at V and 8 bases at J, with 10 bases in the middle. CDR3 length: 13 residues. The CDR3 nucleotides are TGTGCCAGCAGTTTAGCGGAGTTGGTCGAAGCTTTCTTT. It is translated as CASSLAELVEAFF.

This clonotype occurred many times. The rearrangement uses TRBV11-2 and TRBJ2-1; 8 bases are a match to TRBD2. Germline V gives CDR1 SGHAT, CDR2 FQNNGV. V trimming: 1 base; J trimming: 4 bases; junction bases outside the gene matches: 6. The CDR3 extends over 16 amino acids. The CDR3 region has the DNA TGTGCCAGCAGCTTAGCCCGCGCGGGAGGTTACAATGAGCAGTTCTTC. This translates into CASSLARAGGYNEQFF.

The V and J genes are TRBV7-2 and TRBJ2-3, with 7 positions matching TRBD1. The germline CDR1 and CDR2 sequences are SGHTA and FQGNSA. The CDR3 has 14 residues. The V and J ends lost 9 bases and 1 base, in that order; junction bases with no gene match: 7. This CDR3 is CASREGARTDTQYF. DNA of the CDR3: TGTGCCAGTCGAGAGGGGGCGCGCACAGATACGCAGTATTTT.

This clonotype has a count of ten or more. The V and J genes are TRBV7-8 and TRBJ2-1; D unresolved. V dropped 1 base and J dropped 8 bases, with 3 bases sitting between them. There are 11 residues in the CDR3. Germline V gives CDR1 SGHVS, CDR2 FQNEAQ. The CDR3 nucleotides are TGTGCCAGCAGCTTAGGCCATGAGCAGTTCTTC. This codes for CASSLGHEQFF.

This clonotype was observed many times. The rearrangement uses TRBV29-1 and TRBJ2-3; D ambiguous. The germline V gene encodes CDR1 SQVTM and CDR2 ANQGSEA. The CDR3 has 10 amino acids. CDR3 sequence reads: CCTSTDTQYF. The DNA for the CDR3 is TGCTGCACTAGCACAGATACGCAGTATTTT.

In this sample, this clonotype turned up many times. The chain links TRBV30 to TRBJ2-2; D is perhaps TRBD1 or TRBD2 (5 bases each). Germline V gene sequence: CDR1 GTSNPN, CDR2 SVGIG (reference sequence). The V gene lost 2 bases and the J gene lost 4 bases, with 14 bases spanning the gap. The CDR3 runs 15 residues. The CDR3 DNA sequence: TGTGCCTGGAGTCTCAGAGCAGGGACCACCGGGGAGCTGTTTTTT. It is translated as CAWSLRAGTTGELFF. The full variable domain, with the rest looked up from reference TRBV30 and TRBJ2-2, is SQTIHQWPATLVQPVGSPLSLECTVEGTSNPNLYWYRQAAGRGLQLLFYSVGIGQISSEVPQNLSASRPQDRQFILSSKKLLLSDSGFYLCAWSLRAGTTGELFFGEGSRLTVL.

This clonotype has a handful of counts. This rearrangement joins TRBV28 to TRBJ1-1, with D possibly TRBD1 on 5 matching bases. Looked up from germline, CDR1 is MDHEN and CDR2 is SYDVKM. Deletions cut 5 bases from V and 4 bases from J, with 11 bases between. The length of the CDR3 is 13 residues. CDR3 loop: CASSTAGSTEAFF. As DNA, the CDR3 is TGTGCCAGCAGTACCGCAGGGAGCACTGAAGCTTTCTTT.